One and the same sample provided the 9 T cell receptor beta chains below, sequenced in a study of blood T cells in healthy people across ages. The authors ran a second PCR of roughly 6 to 12 cycles using a sample-barcoded 5' primer and a J-beta primer mix. TCRdb analysed the 5' RACE reads with MiXCR anew, one entry per CDR3 protein. The repertoire holds about 780,000 distinct CDR3 sequences, with approximately 65% as singletons. The specimen was blood. These receptors all come from a young man in good health.

The chain uses TRBV5-6 and TRBJ2-1; D not certain. Trimming took 3 bases from V and 3 from J, leaving 13 bases between them. The CDR3 runs to 15 residues. Germline V CDR1 and CDR2: SGHDT, YYEEEE. The CDR3 sequence is CASSSAHSNYNEQFF. The CDR3 region has the DNA TGTGCCAGCAGCTCGGCGCACTCCAACTACAATGAGCAGTTCTTC.

The chain is built from TRBV2 and TRBJ2-1, with 8 bases lining up with TRBD1. This CDR3 comprises 14 residues. Germline V CDR1 and CDR2: SNHLY, FYNNEI. V was clipped by 7 bases and J by 11 bases; unmatched bases: 13. In nucleotides, the CDR3 is TGTGCCAGCACCGGACAGGGCGGTAGGCAGCAGCAGTTCTTC. Its protein is CASTGQGGRQQQFF. Complete variable domain (other parts from reference TRBV2 and TRBJ2-1): EPEVTQTPSHQVTQMGQEVILRCVPISNHLYFYWYRQILGQKVEFLVSFYNNEISEKSEIFDDQFSVERPDGSNFTLKIRSTKLEDSAMYFCASTGQGGRQQQFFGPGTRLTVL.

This clonotype was observed a few times. This chain links TRBV27 with TRBJ1-2, with 9 bases matching TRBD1. Germline V gene lookup returns CDR1 MNHEY and CDR2 SMNVEV (reference sequence). J was trimmed by 6 bases and V by 6 bases; bases with no gene match: 5. The CDR3 loop spans 13 amino acids. The chain's CDR3 is CASSADRGNGYTF. CDR3 DNA: TGTGCCAGCAGCGCCGACAGGGGGAATGGCTACACCTTC.

The gene calls are TRBV9 and TRBJ2-2; TRBD1 matches 8 bases. This CDR3 is 17 amino acids long. The germline V gene encodes CDR1 SGDLS and CDR2 YYNGEE. V dropped 4 bases and J dropped 0; count of bases not matched to a gene: 8. The CDR3 DNA reads as TGTGCCAGCAGCCCCAGGGGGCAGGGATCGAACACCGGGGAGCTGTTTTTT. Translating it yields CASSPRGQGSNTGELFF. Full variable domain (outside the CDR3, taken from reference TRBV9 and TRBJ2-2): DSGVTQTPKHLITATGQRVTLRCSPRSGDLSVYWYQQSLDQGLQFLIQYYNGEERAKGNILERFSAQQFPDLHSELNLSSLELGDSALYFCASSPRGQGSNTGELFFGEGSRLTVL.

The CDR3 nucleotides read TGCGCCAGCAGCCTCGGAGGGTGGGATGGCTACACCTTC. Translated, it gives CASSLGGWDGYTF. The V gene is TRBV5-1, the J gene TRBJ1-2; D not certain. From germline, CDR1 is SGHRS and CDR2 YFSETQ. Trimming stripped 4 bases from V and 6 bases from J, with 13 bases between. The CDR3 sequence is 13 residues long.

The chain recombines TRBV30 with TRBJ2-1; D gene uncertain. This CDR3 spans 12 amino acids. The germline gives CDR1 GTSNPN, CDR2 SVGIG (reference sequence). The V end lost 3 bases, the J end lost 7 bases, and 10 bases lay between the germline ends. CDR3 DNA: TGTGCCTGGAGGGCCCTAAGGAATGAGCAGTTCTTC. Translated, it gives CAWRALRNEQFF.

The chain carries TRBV11-2 and TRBJ2-2, with TRBD2 matching 8 bases. The V gene's germline CDR1 is SGHAT and CDR2 FQNNGV. The CDR3 extends over 16 amino acids. V was clipped by 2 bases and J by 5 bases; unmatched bases: 7. CDR3 nucleotides: TGTGCCAGCAGCTTACGGGGCAGCGGGGGTACCGGGGAGCTGTTTTTT. This gives the protein CASSLRGSGGTGELFF.

The gene calls are TRBV9 and TRBJ2-1; TRBD1 is a possible D gene (6 bases). Germline values: CDR1 SGDLS, CDR2 YYNGEE. The CDR3 runs to 13 residues. V dropped 5 bases and J dropped 5 bases, with 11 bases sitting between them. CDR3 sequence (DNA): TGTGCCAGCAGGTCCGGGACAAACAATGAGCAGTTCTTC. Translating gives CASRSGTNNEQFF.

The chain links TRBV6-5 to TRBJ2-4, with 13 bases aligning to TRBD2. The J call may be in error: the DNA end matches TRBJ2-7 better. The CDR3 is 19 amino acids. Looked up from germline, CDR1 is MNHEY and CDR2 is SVGAGI. The CDR3 is CASSPRLAGGRTFSYEQYF. CDR3 bases: TGTGCCAGCAGTCCTCGACTAGCGGGGGGCAGGACATTCTCCTACGAGCAGTACTTC.